The next 5 T cell receptor beta chains were all read from a single sample in a study of cytomegalovirus exposure and HLA in healthy donors. With 60 Vbeta and 13 Jbeta primers, the PCR was carried out. The data were produced by immunoSEQ multiplex PCR, yet TCRdb's version contains in-frame clones alone and is incomplete. The repertoire holds approximately 190,000 clones, roughly 80% seen once, with 3.8% in the top ten. Sequencing input: PBMCs. The receptors shown here come from a man aged 50-60 years in good health and CMV-seronegative.

CDR3 in amino acids: CASSRGSEQFF. CDR3 coding DNA: TGTGCCAGCAGTAGAGGCAGTGAGCAGTTCTTC. The rearrangement links TRBV6-5 to TRBJ2-1; no reliable D call. V was shortened by 5 bases and J by 9 bases, with 8 bases between the two germline ends. The CDR3 spans 11 residues. Germline CDR1 is MNHEY and CDR2 is SVGAGI.

V and J are TRBV11-2 and TRBJ1-2; D remains unclear. The CDR3 covers 14 residues. From germline, CDR1 is SGHAT and CDR2 FQNNGV. V lost 1 base and J 3 bases, leaving 9 bases between the germline ends. The CDR3 loop reads CASSLGSEYYGYTF. The CDR3, as DNA: TGTGCCAGCAGCTTAGGTTCAGAATACTATGGCTACACCTTC.

The chain employs TRBV2 and TRBJ1-1, with no clear D. V lost 5 bases and J 6 bases, leaving 10 bases between the germline ends. The CDR3 runs to 12 residues. CDR1 and CDR2 (germline): SNHLY, FYNNEI. CDR3 DNA sequence: TGTGCCAGCAGTCTGGAGGATCCTGAAGCTTTCTTT. Amino acid sequence: CASSLEDPEAFF.

In this sample, this clone turned up a few times. The chain combines TRBV6-1 with TRBJ2-1; 12 positions agree with TRBD2. Germline CDR1 and CDR2: MNHNS and SASEGT. V was pared by 8 bases and J by 5 bases, with 1 base of the junction left unmatched. CDR3 length equals 13 residues. CDR3 residues: CASRTSGNNEQFF. Here the CDR3 DNA reads TGTGCCAGCCGGACTAGCGGGAACAATGAGCAGTTCTTC.

The V gene is TRBV7-6, the J gene TRBJ2-7; 9 bases are a match to TRBD1. This CDR3 spans 14 amino acids. Unmatched junction bases numbered 4, after V lost 6 bases and J lost 1 base. Germline CDR1 SGHVS, CDR2 FNYEAQ. CDR3 residues: CASRPGTGSYEQYF. For the CDR3, the DNA is TGTGCCAGCAGACCCGGGACAGGGTCCTACGAGCAGTACTTC.